This T cell receptor beta chain was recorded in a study of shared clonotypes between healthy human individuals. In the study overall: Researchers drew samples from a couple of women and a few men aged 18 to 49. Each donor's CD8 memory used one plate, CD8 naive two, each CD4 subset three.

CDR3 size: 13 residues. In germline, CDR1 is LNHDA, CDR2 SQIVND (reference sequence). The V end was cut by 2 bases, the J end by 6 bases, with 11 bases between. Naive-designated CD8 cells lacked CD45RO, were positively enriched for CCR7, and omitted terminally differentiated effector memory CD45RA+ cells. The table came from immunoSEQ multiplex PCR; TCRdb's copy has only in-frame clones and leaves some out. Altogether about 700,000 clones are present, about 90% being singletons, with the ten largest covering nearly 25%. The chain links TRBV19 to TRBJ2-7; TRBD1 might be the D (5 bases). This clonotype was sampled from a man aged 30 to 45 in good health. Sample: naive CD8+ T cells sorted from blood. The CDR3 DNA reads as TGTGCCAGTAGTATATCGACAGCGACCGAGCAGTACTTC. Its translation: CASSISTATEQYF. The variable domain in full, completed from reference TRBV19 and TRBJ2-7, reads DGGITQSPKYLFRKEGQNVTLSCEQNLNHDAMYWYRQDPGQGLRLIYYSQIVNDFQKGDIAEGYSVSREKKESFPLTVTSAQKNPTAFYLCASSISTATEQYFGPGTRLTVT.